The 9 T cell receptor beta chains given below trace back to one sample, sequenced in a study of T-cell memory formation after mild COVID-19. MiXCR, applied by TCRdb to the 5' RACE reads, yields one record per CDR3 protein. Here the sample spans a few hundred thousand distinct CDR3 sequences, around 15% being singletons. Sequencing was carried out using PBMCs or a T cell subset sorted from them (not recorded which). These receptor sequences come from a man between 18 and 35 years old who had mild COVID-19 (a few samples of this study predate the infection). Cell type and time point are not known.

The chain couples TRBV5-5 to TRBJ2-7, with 7 nucleotides matching TRBD2. The V gene end was trimmed by 2 bases and the J gene end by 2 bases; junction bases not matched to a gene: 7. Germline V gene data show CDR1 as SGHKS and CDR2 as YYEKEE (reference sequence). CDR3 length: 15 amino acids. CDR3 in amino acids: CASSLTSGVPYEQYV. DNA of the CDR3: TGTGCCAGCAGCTTAACCAGCGGGGTACCCTACGAGCAGTACGTC.

The chain employs TRBV23-1 and TRBJ2-3; 8 bases align to TRBD2. TRBV23-1 is recorded as an ORF, its role being uncertain. The CDR3 has 16 residues. V was clipped by 6 bases and J by 7 bases; unmatched bases: 15. This CDR3 reads CASRLPPGLGTYTQYF. The CDR3 DNA is TGCGCCAGCAGACTACCCCCGGGACTAGGGACATATACGCAGTATTTT.

The table lists this clonotype with a few counts. The chain joins TRBV4-1 to TRBJ1-2; a possible D gene is TRBD1 (5 bases). The V end lost 2 bases, the J end lost 4 bases, and 11 bases lay between the germline ends. This CDR3 spans 14 amino acids. Germline CDR1 reads MGHRA; CDR2 reads YSYEKL. CDR3 protein: CASSQPWGSYGYTF. In nucleotides, the CDR3 is TGCGCCAGCAGCCAACCTTGGGGGTCCTATGGCTACACCTTC.

The sample holds many counts of this clonotype. The chain links TRBV10-2 to TRBJ2-3, with 8 positions matching TRBD2. J lost 1 base, V lost 7 bases, and 4 bases had no gene match. CDR1 WSHSY and CDR2 SAAADI come from the germline V gene. CDR3 length: 14 residues. The CDR3 bases are TGCGCCAGCATCCCGGGGGGGGGCACAGATACGCAGTATTTT. It encodes CASIPGGGTDTQYF.

The genes are TRBV20-1 and TRBJ1-5; D is uncertain. V lost 0 bases, J lost 5 bases, and 11 bases lay in between. The CDR3 totals 14 residues. CDR1 is DFQATT and CDR2 is SNEGSKA in the germline V gene (reference sequence). CDR3 DNA: TGCAGTGCTAGAGATCGGATAGGACATCAGCCCCAGCATTTT. It is translated as CSARDRIGHQPQHF.

The chain couples TRBV5-1 to TRBJ2-1; 13 bases fit TRBD2. The germline gives CDR1 SGHRS, CDR2 YFSETQ. The CDR3 totals 15 residues. The V and J ends lost 7 bases and 4 bases, in that order; junction bases with no gene match: 5. CDR3 protein: CASGKTSGGYNEQFF. CDR3 sequence (DNA): TGCGCCAGCGGAAAGACTAGCGGGGGGTACAATGAGCAGTTCTTC.

The CDR3 DNA is TGTGCCATCGAGCGGGGGAACACTGAAGCTTTCTTT. Its protein product is CAIERGNTEAFF. This chain links TRBV7-9 with TRBJ1-1; D is unclear. V lost 10 bases, J lost 1 base, and 10 bases lay in between. In germline, CDR1 is SEHNR, CDR2 FQNEAQ (reference sequence). There are 12 residues in the CDR3.

The chain is built from TRBV4-2 and TRBJ2-5; 8 positions agree with TRBD2. Losses at the gene ends were 0 bases for V and 2 bases for J; bases not matched to a gene: 11. Germline V gene data show CDR1 as LGHNA and CDR2 as YNFKEQ. The CDR3 totals 18 residues. CDR3 amino acids: CASSQDDVAGLLQETQYF. The CDR3 DNA is TGTGCCAGCAGCCAAGATGACGTAGCGGGGCTACTTCAAGAGACCCAGTACTTC.

The V call is TRBV7-8, the J call TRBJ2-5; perhaps TRBD1 as D (5 bases). Germline V CDR1 and CDR2: SGHVS, FQNEAQ. V lost 1 base, J lost 2 bases, and 14 bases lay in between. CDR3 length: 16 residues. As DNA, the CDR3 is TGTGCCAGCAGCTTAGACAGCAGGGTCTCGCAAGAGACCCAGTACTTC. Translated: CASSLDSRVSQETQYF.